One sample yielded the 2 T cell receptor beta chains listed below, sequenced in a study of T cells after yellow fever vaccination. TCRdb recomputed calls from the 5' RACE reads with MiXCR, one row per CDR3 protein. Of some 200,000 distinct CDR3 sequences in the sample, 3% to 4% are singletons; the top ten hold around 3.2%. Here the sequenced sample was CD4+ T cells sorted from PBMCs, taken 10 days after the yellow fever booster vaccination. The receptors were gathered from a man younger than 35 who received the YFV17D yellow fever vaccine.

This clonotype was counted between two and nine times. This chain links TRBV29-1 with TRBJ2-7; 8 bases are shared with TRBD2. The CDR3 is 12 amino acids. Germline CDR1 SQVTM, CDR2 ANQGSEA. Trimming removed 5 bases from V and 5 bases from J; junction bases left unmatched: 5. The CDR3 sequence is CSVQAGADEQYF. Written as DNA, the CDR3 is TGCAGCGTTCAAGCGGGGGCGGACGAGCAGTACTTC.

The V and J genes are TRBV5-1 and TRBJ1-3; D is undetermined. The CDR3 has 15 amino acids. Germline CDR1 SGHRS, CDR2 YFSETQ. The V end lost 7 bases, the J end lost 4 bases, and 18 bases lay between the germline ends. This CDR3 is CASSPVPSPGNTIYF. The DNA of the CDR3 is TGCGCCAGCTCGCCCGTCCCAAGCCCCGGAAACACCATATATTTT. Full variable domain (outside the CDR3, taken from reference TRBV5-1 and TRBJ1-3): KAGVTQTPRYLIKTRGQQVTLSCSPISGHRSVSWYQQTPGQGLQFLFEYFSETQRNKGNFPGRFSGRQFSNSRSEMNVSTLELGDSALYLCASSPVPSPGNTIYFGEGSWLTVV.